This T cell receptor beta chain was found in a study of blood T cell repertoires in COVID-19. Study details: The cDNA or gDNA used as material had been derived from T cells, B-cell-depleted T cells, or PBMCs.

V lost 2 bases, J lost 5 bases, and 16 bases lay in between. Germline loops: CDR1 SGHTA, CDR2 FQGNSA. The CDR3 extends over 15 amino acids. Repertoires were generated with immunoSEQ multiplex PCR, while TCRdb's copy carries only in-frame clones and drops some. The data hold under 300,000 clones, with 70% to 90% observed a single time. Sequenced material: peripheral blood. J is TRBJ2-7 and V is TRBV7-2; maybe TRBD1 (6 bases). The TCR originated in a man aged 45-65 years with acute or convalescent COVID-19. The CDR3: CASSLRRTAEDEQYF. DNA for the CDR3: TGTGCCAGCAGCTTACGGAGGACAGCGGAGGACGAGCAGTACTTC. Based on the CDR3 plus reference TRBV7-2 and TRBJ2-7, the full variable domain is GAGVSQSPSNKVTEKGKDVELRCDPISGHTALYWYRQSLGQGLEFLIYFQGNSAPDKSGLPSDRFSAERTGGSVSTLTIQRTQQEDSAVYLCASSLRRTAEDEQYFGPGTRLTVT.